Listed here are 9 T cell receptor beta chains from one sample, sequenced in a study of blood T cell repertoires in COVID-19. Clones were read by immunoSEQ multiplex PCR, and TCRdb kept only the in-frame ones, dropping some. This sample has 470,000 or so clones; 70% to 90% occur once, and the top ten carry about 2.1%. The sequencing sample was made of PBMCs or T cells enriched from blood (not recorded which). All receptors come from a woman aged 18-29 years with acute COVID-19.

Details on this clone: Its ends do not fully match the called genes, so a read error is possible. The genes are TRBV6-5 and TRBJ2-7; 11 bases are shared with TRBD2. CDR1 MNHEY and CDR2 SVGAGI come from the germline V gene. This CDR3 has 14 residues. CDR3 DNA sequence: TGTGCCAGCAGGCCTAGCGGGGGGTCCTACGAGCAGTATTTC. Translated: CASRPSGGSYEQYF.

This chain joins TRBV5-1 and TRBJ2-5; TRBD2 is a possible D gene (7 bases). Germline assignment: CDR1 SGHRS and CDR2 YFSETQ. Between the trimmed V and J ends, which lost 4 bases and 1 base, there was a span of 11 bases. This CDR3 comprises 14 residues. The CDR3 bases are TGCGCCAGCAGCGGGGGGGCAGGCCAAGAGACCCAGTACTTC. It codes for CASSGGAGQETQYF.

The CDR3 DNA follows: TGTGCCAGCAGCTTCCTAGGCTACATTCAGTACTTC. Encoded protein: CASSFLGYIQYF. The gene calls are TRBV5-6 and TRBJ2-4; no clear D gene. This CDR3 has 12 amino acids. Germline V gene lookup returns CDR1 SGHDT and CDR2 YYEEEE. The ends were cut back, 2 bases at V and 8 bases at J, with 8 bases in the middle.

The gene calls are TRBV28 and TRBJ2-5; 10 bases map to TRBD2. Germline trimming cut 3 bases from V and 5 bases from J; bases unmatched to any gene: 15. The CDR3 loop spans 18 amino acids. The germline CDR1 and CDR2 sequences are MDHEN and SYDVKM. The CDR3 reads CASSFKMLAGVPGETQYF. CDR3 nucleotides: TGTGCCAGCAGTTTCAAGATGCTAGCGGGAGTGCCCGGGGAGACCCAGTACTTC.

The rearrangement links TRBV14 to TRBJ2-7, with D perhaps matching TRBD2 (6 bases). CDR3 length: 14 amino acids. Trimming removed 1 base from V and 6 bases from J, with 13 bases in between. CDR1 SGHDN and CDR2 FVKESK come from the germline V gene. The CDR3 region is CASSQVSLGGEQYF. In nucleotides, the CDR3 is TGTGCCAGCAGCCAAGTCTCGCTGGGAGGCGAGCAGTACTTC.

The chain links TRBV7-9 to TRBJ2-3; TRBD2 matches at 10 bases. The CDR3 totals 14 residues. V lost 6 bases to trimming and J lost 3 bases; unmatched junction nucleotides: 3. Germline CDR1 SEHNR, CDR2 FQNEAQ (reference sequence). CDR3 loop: CASSSSGRTDTQYF. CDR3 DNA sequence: TGTGCCAGCAGTTCTAGCGGGAGAACAGATACGCAGTATTTT.

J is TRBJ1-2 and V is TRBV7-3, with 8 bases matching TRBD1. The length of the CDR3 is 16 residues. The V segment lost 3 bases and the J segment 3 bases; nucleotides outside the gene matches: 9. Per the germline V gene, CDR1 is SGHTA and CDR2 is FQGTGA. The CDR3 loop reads CASSFTRGQGDYGYTF. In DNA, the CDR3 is TGTGCCAGCAGCTTTACCCGAGGACAGGGAGACTATGGCTACACCTTC.

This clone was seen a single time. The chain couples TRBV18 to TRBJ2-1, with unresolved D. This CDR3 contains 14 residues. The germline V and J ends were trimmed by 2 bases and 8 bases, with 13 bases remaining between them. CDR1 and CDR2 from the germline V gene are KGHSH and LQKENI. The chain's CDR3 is CASSPTPGSYEQFF. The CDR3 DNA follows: TGTGCCAGCTCACCAACGCCGGGTAGTTATGAGCAGTTCTTC. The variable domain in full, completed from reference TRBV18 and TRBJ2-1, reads NAGVMQNPRHLVRRRGQEARLRCSPMKGHSHVYWYRQLPEEGLKFMVYLQKENIIDESGMPKERFSAEFPKEGPSILRIQQVVRGDSAAYFCASSPTPGSYEQFFGPGTRLTVL.

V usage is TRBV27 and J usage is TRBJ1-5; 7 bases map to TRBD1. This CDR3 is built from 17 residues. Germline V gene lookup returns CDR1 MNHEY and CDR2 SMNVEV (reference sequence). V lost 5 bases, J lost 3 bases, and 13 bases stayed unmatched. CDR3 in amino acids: CASSQSWDSENNQPQHF. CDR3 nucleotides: TGTGCCAGCAGTCAGTCCTGGGACAGCGAGAACAATCAGCCCCAGCATTTT.